The T cell receptor (beta chain) under discussion was sequenced for a study of cytomegalovirus exposure and HLA in healthy donors. Study findings and constraints: Cytomegalovirus association was listed for approximately 160 TCR beta chains. It was reported in a later analysis that an Asian-associated ancestry cluster showed fewer N-insertions than the approximately 670-donor mean.

To note about this clone: Its antigen is unknown.

This PCR relied on a set of 60 Vbeta primers and 13 Jbeta primers. Here immunoSEQ multiplex PCR was the method, and the copy in TCRdb shows in-frame clones only, minus some. The data contain about 75,000 clones, approximately 82% of them singletons. V gave up 1 base and J gave up 1 base, with 7 bases separating them. There are 14 residues in the CDR3. Per the germline V gene, CDR1 is LNHDA and CDR2 is SQIVND (reference sequence). What was sequenced was PBMCs. This clonotype was obtained from a man aged 70-80 years in good health and CMV-seropositive. The chain is built from TRBV19 and TRBJ1-1; no firm D call. CDR3 nucleotide sequence: TGTGCCAGTAGTATAGCCCGGGGGAACACTGAAGCTTTCTTT. Translation: CASSIARGNTEAFF.